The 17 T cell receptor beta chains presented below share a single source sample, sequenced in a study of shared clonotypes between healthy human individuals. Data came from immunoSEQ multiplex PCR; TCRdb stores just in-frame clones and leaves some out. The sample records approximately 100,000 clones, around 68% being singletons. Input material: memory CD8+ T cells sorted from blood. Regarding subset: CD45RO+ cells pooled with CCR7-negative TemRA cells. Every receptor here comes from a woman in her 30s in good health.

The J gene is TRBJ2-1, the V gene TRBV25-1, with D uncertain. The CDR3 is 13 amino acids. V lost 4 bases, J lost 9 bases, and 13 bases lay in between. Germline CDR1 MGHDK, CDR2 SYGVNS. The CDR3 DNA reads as TGTGCCAGCAGTGCCGAAACTTCTGGTGAGCAGTTCTTC. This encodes CASSAETSGEQFF.

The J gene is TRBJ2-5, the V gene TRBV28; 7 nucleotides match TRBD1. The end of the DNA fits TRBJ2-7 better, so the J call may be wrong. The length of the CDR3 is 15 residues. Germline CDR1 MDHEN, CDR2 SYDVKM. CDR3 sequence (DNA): TGTGCCAGCAGTTTACCAAGACAGGGTGTGGGCGAGCAGTACTTC. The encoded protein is CASSLPRQGVGEQYF.

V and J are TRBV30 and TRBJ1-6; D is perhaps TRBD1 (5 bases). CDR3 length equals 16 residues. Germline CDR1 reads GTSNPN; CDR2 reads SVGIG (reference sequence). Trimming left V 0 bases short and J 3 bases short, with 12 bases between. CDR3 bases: TGTGCCTGGAGTGTTTGGGGGTCTTTCTATAATTCACCCCTCCACTTT. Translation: CAWSVWGSFYNSPLHF.

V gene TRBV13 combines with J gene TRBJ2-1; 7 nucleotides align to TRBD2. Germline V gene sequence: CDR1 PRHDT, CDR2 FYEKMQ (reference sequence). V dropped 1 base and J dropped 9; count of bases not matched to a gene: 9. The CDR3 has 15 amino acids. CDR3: CASSLEGGSSAEQFF. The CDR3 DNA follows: TGTGCCAGCAGCTTAGAGGGCGGGAGTTCGGCTGAGCAGTTCTTC.

The DNA of the CDR3 is TGTGCCAGCAGCCCCCGGGACAGATTTATTCATAGCAATCAGCCCCAGCATTTT. Translating gives CASSPRDRFIHSNQPQHF. This chain connects TRBV7-9 to TRBJ1-5; 7 bases fit TRBD1. This CDR3 has 18 residues. Germline CDR1 and CDR2: SEHNR and FQNEAQ (reference sequence). V shed 5 bases, J shed 0 bases, and the junction held 13 bases outside the gene matches.

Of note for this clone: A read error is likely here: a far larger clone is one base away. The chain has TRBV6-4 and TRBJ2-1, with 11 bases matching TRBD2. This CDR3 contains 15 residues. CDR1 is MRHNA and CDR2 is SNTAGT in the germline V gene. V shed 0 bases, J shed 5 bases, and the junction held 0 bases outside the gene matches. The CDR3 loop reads CASSDSTSGNNEQFF. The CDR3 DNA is TGTGCCAGCAGTGACTCGACTAGCGGGAACAATGAGCAGTTCTTC.

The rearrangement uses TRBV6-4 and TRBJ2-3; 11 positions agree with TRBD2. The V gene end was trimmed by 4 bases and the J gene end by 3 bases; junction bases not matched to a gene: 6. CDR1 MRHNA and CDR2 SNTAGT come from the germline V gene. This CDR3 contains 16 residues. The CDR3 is CASSAVAGGATDTQYF. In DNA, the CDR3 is TGTGCCAGCAGTGCCGTAGCGGGAGGGGCGACAGATACGCAGTATTTT.

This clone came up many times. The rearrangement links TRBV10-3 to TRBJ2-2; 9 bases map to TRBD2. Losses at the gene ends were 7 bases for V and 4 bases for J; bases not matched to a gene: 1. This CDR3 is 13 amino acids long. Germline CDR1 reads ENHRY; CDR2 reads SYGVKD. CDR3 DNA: TGTGCCATCATGGGACTAGCCACCGGGGAGCTGTTTTTT. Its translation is CAIMGLATGELFF.

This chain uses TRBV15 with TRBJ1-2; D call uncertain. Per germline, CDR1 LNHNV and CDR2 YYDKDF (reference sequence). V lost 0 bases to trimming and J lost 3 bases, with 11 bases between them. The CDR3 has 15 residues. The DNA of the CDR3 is TGTGCCACCAGCAGAGACATGCTAATAGACTATGGCTACACCTTC. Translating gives CATSRDMLIDYGYTF.

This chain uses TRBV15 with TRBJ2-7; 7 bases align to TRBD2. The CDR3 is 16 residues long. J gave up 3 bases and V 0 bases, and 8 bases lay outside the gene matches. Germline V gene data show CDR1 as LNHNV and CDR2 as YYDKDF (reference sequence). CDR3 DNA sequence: TGTGCCACCAGCAGAGAGGCGGGGGATCTTAACTACGAGCAGTACTTC. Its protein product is CATSREAGDLNYEQYF.

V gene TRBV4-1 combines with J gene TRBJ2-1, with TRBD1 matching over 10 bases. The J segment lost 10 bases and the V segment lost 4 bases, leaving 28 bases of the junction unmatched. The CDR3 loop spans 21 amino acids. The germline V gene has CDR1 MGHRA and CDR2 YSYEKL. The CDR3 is CASSRYPLNPSTGTGVREQFF. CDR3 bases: TGCGCCAGCAGCCGCTACCCTCTCAATCCCTCGACCGGGACAGGGGTTAGGGAGCAGTTCTTC.

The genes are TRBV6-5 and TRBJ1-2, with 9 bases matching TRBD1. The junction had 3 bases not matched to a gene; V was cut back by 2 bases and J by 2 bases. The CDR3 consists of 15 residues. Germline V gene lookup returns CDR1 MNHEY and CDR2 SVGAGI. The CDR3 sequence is CASSYVTGGNYGYTF. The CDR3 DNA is TGTGCCAGCAGTTACGTTACAGGGGGCAACTATGGCTACACCTTC.

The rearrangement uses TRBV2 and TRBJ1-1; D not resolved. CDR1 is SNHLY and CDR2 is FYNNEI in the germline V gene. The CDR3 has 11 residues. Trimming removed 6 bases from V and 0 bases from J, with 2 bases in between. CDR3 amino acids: CASRLNTEAFF. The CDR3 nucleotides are TGTGCCAGCAGGCTGAACACTGAAGCTTTCTTT.

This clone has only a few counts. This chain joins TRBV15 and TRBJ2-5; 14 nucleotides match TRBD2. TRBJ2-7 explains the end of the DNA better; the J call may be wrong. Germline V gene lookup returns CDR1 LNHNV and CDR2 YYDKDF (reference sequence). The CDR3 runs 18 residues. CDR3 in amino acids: CATRAGTSGRRGSYEQYF. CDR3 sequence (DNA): TGTGCCACCAGAGCCGGGACTAGCGGGAGAAGGGGCTCCTACGAGCAGTACTTC.

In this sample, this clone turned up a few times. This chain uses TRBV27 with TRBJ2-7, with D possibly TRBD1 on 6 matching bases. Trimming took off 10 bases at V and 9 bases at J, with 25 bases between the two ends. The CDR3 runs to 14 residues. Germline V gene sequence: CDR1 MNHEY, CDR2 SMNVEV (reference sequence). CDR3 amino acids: CATRQDATRGRQYF. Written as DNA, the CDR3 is TGTGCCACGAGACAGGACGCCACCCGAGGTAGGCAGTACTTC.

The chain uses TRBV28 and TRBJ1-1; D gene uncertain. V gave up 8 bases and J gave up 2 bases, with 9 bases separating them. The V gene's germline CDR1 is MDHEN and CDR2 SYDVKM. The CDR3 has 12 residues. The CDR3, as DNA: TGTGCCAGCCGGCGATTCAACACTGAAGCTTTCTTT. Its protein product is CASRRFNTEAFF.

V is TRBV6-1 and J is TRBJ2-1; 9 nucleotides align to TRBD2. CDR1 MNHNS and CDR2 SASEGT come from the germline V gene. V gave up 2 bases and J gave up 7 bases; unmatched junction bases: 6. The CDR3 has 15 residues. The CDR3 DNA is TGTGCCAGCAGTGAAAGGGATAGCGGGAGTAATGAGCAGTTCTTC. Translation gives CASSERDSGSNEQFF.